What follows are 9 T cell receptor beta chains derived from one specimen sequenced in a study of blood T cells in healthy people across ages. Then a second PCR, running about 6 to 12 cycles, was carried out with a sample-barcoded 5' primer and a J-beta primer mix. TCRdb reprocessed the 5' RACE reads with MiXCR, giving one entry per CDR3 protein. This sample has 1.5 million to 2 million distinct CDR3 sequences; 28% occur once, and the top ten carry roughly 8%. The specimen was blood. The receptors originated from a woman aged 25 to 39 in good health.

This clonotype turned up a few times. V gene TRBV6-1 combines with J gene TRBJ2-7; D gene unclear. Germline CDR1 reads MNHNS; CDR2 reads SASEGT. V lost 6 bases and J lost 5, with 14 bases in between. The CDR3 totals 13 residues. DNA for the CDR3: TGTGCCAGCAGACCGGTCCCTACGAACGAGCAGTACTTC. Translating it yields CASRPVPTNEQYF.

Ten or more counts support this clonotype. V usage is TRBV4-3 and J usage is TRBJ2-5; the D is unclear. V lost 0 bases to trimming and J lost 4 bases, with 9 bases between them. Germline CDR1 reads LGHNA; CDR2 reads YSLEER. The CDR3 extends over 14 amino acids. The CDR3 here is CASSQDPRGETQYF. The CDR3 DNA follows: TGCGCCAGCAGCCAAGACCCCAGAGGAGAGACCCAGTACTTC.

This chain links TRBV7-2 with TRBJ2-4; D may correspond to TRBD1 or TRBD2 (5 bases each). The J call may be faulty, since TRBJ2-5 better matches the DNA end. The CDR3 covers 16 residues. Germline V CDR1 and CDR2: SGHTA, FQGNSA. CDR3 sequence reads: CASSLARGGIQETQYF. CDR3 sequence (DNA): TGTGCCAGCAGCTTAGCGAGGGGCGGCATCCAAGAGACCCAGTACTTC.

This clonotype was recorded at least ten times. The chain has TRBV6-4 and TRBJ1-2, with TRBD1 matching 10 bases. The length of the CDR3 is 15 residues. Germline loops: CDR1 MRHNA, CDR2 SNTAGT. Trimming at V came to 7 bases and at J to 2 bases, leaving 7 bases not matched to a gene. In nucleotides, the CDR3 is TGTGCCAGCAAACCCGGACAGGGGGTGAACTATGGCTACACCTTC. Translated: CASKPGQGVNYGYTF.

A note on this clonotype: Just one base apart from a much larger clone, this may be a read error. The rearrangement links TRBV28 to TRBJ2-1, with D maybe TRBD2 (6 bases). V was shortened by 0 bases and J by 10 bases, with 10 bases between the two germline ends. The CDR3 is made up of 13 amino acids. Germline CDR1 MDHEN, CDR2 SYDVKM. Here the CDR3 DNA reads TGTGCCAGCAGTTTATGGGAGGGAGACGAGCAGTTCTTC. Translated: CASSLWEGDEQFF.

This clonotype was counted between two and nine times. This chain links TRBV5-1 with TRBJ2-7, with D unclear. V lost 0 bases to trimming and J lost 3 bases, with 10 bases between them. CDR1 and CDR2 from the germline V gene are SGHRS and YFSETQ. This CDR3 has 14 residues. In DNA, the CDR3 is TGCGCCAGCAGCTTGGTTGTTGGTGTCTACGAGCAGTACTTC. Encoded protein: CASSLVVGVYEQYF.

In its sample, this clonotype was seen a few times. The chain has TRBV20-1 and TRBJ2-1, with D possibly matching TRBD2 (6 bases). CDR3 length equals 16 residues. CDR1 is DFQATT and CDR2 is SNEGSKA in the germline V gene (reference sequence). The V end lost 3 bases, the J end lost 0 bases, and 15 bases lay between the germline ends. CDR3 bases: TGCAGTGCTAGGGACTTCGGGAGAAGCTCCTACAATGAGCAGTTCTTC. Translation gives CSARDFGRSSYNEQFF.

The chain carries TRBV10-1 and TRBJ2-5; no reliable D call. This CDR3 is built from 12 residues. Per the germline V gene, CDR1 is WNHNN and CDR2 is SYGVQD (reference sequence). V was clipped by 3 bases and J by 5 bases, with 7 bases between them. DNA for the CDR3: TGCGCCAGCAGTGACCTATCGGAGACCCAGTACTTC. Protein sequence: CASSDLSETQYF.

This clonotype has more than one count but fewer than ten. Compared with germline, one end of the junction differs, possibly owing to a read error. The chain is built from TRBV9 and TRBJ2-1; 13 bases agree with TRBD2. Germline CDR1 and CDR2: SGDLS and YYNGEE. This CDR3 spans 16 amino acids. This chain's CDR3 is CANSETSGREYNEQFF. CDR3 bases: TGTGCCAACAGCGAAACTAGCGGGAGGGAATACAATGAGCAGTTCTTC. The whole variable domain, remainder taken from reference TRBV9 and TRBJ2-1, is DSGVTQTPKHLITATGQRVTLRCSPRSGDLSVYWYQQSLDQGLQFLIQYYNGEERAKGNILERFSAQQFPDLHSELNLSSLELGDSALYFCANSETSGREYNEQFFGPGTRLTVL.